This record looks at one TCR beta chain sequence and its context. Its antigen remains unknown. Use of 60 Vbeta and 13 Jbeta primers characterized the PCR. Assay used: immunoSEQ multiplex PCR; TCRdb lists only in-frame clones, some missing. In the table there are around 190,000 clones, 74% of which are singletons. This sample is drawn from a study of cytomegalovirus exposure and HLA in healthy donors. Points from the study as a whole: Most CMV-associated TCR beta chains appeared HLA-restricted in a later analysis.

This CDR3 comprises 12 residues. This rearrangement joins TRBV21-1 to TRBJ1-2; the table's D call, TRBD1, was not checked against the DNA. TRBV21-1 is a documented pseudogene. Sequencing was performed on PBMCs. This clonotype was obtained from a woman aged 25 to 39 in good health and CMV-seropositive. CDR3 in DNA: TGTGCCAGAGAGGACAGGGACTATGGCTACACCTTC. This codes for CAREDRDYGYTF.